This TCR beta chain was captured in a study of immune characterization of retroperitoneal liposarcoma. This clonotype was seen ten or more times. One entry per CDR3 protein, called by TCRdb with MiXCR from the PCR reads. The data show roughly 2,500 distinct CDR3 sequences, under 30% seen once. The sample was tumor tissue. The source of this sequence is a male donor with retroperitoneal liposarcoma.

The CDR3: CASIPNLAGGRETQYF. The CDR3 DNA sequence: TGTGCCAGCATCCCAAATTTAGCGGGTGGGAGGGAGACCCAGTACTTC. This chain connects TRBV7-2 to TRBJ2-5; 7 bases map to TRBD2. The CDR3 consists of 16 residues. V trimming: 7 bases; J trimming: 5 bases; junction bases outside the gene matches: 16. Germline V lookup: CDR1 SGHTA, CDR2 FQGNSA. The whole variable domain, remainder taken from reference TRBV7-2 and TRBJ2-5, is GAGVSQSPSNKVTEKGKDVELRCDPISGHTALYWYRQSLGQGLEFLIYFQGNSAPDKSGLPSDRFSAERTGGSVSTLTIQRTQQEDSAVYLCASIPNLAGGRETQYFGPGTRLLVL.